This T cell receptor beta chain was observed in a study of T cell repertoires in cytomegalovirus infection. Study information: Public TCR beta signatures provided an indication of both CMV infection and a matching HLA type. Broader study findings: Summed public TCR beta family frequency identified CMV carriers bearing the relevant HLA. HLA-C-restricted CMV-specific TCR beta clonotypes were dominant in the ex vivo response.

Worth noting for this clonotype: Its antigen remains unidentified. A read error may explain this, as a much larger clone is one base away.

V gave up 8 bases and J gave up 6 bases; unmatched junction bases: 14. Germline assignment: CDR1 SQVTM and CDR2 ANQGSEA. This CDR3 is 14 amino acids long. TCRdb recomputed calls from the reads with MiXCR, one row per CDR3 protein. The sample lists hundreds of thousands of distinct CDR3 sequences; under 8.5% were seen once. The material sequenced was PBMCs. V usage is TRBV29-1 and J usage is TRBJ1-1; the match to TRBD1 covers 8 bases. The sequence came from a human donor in good health (CMV status not recorded). Some clones in this sample may be carry-over from other donors' samples. The CDR3, as DNA: TGCAGCATTCGAGCTGGACAGGGAATCGCTGAAGCTTTCTTT. As protein: CSIRAGQGIAEAFF.